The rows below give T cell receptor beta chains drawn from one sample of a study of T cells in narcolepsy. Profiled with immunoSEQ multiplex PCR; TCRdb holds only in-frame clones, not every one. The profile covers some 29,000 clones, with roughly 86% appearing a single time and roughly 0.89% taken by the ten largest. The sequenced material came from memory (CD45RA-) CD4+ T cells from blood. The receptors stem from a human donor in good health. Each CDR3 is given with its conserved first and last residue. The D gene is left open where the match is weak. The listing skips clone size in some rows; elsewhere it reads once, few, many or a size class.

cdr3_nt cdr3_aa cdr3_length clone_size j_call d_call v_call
TGTGCCAGCAATGAAATTCGGGGAGACCGGAGGTACACCTTC CASNEIRGDRRYTF 14 . TRBJ1-2 . TRBV6-6
TGTGCCAGTAGTATGGATGGGGACTATGGCTACACCTTC CASSMDGDYGYTF 13 . TRBJ1-2 . TRBV19
TGTGCCAGCAGCGTTACGACAGGGTCCGGAAACACCATATATTTT CASSVTTGSGNTIYF 15 . TRBJ1-3 TRBD1 TRBV5-5
TGTGCCAGCAGTCTGCGCAGGGTGGATTCACCCCTCCACTTT CASSLRRVDSPLHF 14 once TRBJ1-6 . TRBV7-8
TGTGCCAGTAGCCATAATACAGACAGACAGTATGGCTACACCTTC CASSHNTDRQYGYTF 15 once TRBJ1-2 . TRBV19
TGTGCCAGCAGCCTAGGGACAGCCTCCTACGAGCAGTACTTC CASSLGTASYEQYF 14 . TRBJ2-7 TRBD1 TRBV6-6
TGTGCCAGCATTGGCGGGGGGTTCAGCACAGATACGCAGTATTTT CASIGGGFSTDTQYF 15 . TRBJ2-3 TRBD2 TRBV2
TGCGCCAGCAGCCATGACGACAGGGACGGCTATGGCTACACCTTC CASSHDDRDGYGYTF 15 once TRBJ1-2 TRBD1 TRBV4-1
TGTGCCAGCAGCCGAGCGGGGGGGCATCAAGATACGCAGTATTTT CASSRAGGHQDTQYF 15 few TRBJ2-3 TRBD2 TRBV6-5
TGTGCCAGCAGACAGACAGGTCTAGGCGAAAAACTGTTTTTT CASRQTGLGEKLFF 14 . TRBJ1-4 . TRBV6-1
TGTGCCAGCAGTTCAGGGGCTACCCTTTTCAACTATGGCTACACCTTC CASSSGATLFNYGYTF 16 . TRBJ1-2 . TRBV6-5
TGCGCCAGCAGCCTGGCGGCAGGGACCTACGAGCAGTACTTC CASSLAAGTYEQYF 14 once TRBJ2-7 . TRBV5-1
TGTGCCAGCAGTCCCGCCAGGTACTCTGGAAACACCATATATTTT CASSPARYSGNTIYF 15 . TRBJ1-3 . TRBV6-7
TGCGCCAGCAGCCCCTTGACTGCCTCTGACTACACCTTC CASSPLTASDYTF 13 . TRBJ1-2 . TRBV5-1
TGTGCCAGCAGCCCCGGCAGGGCGTACGAGCAGTACTTC CASSPGRAYEQYF 13 . TRBJ2-7 . TRBV7-2
TGCGCCAGCAGTCCAGCAGGGGCCAGAGCCGGGGAGCTGTTTTTT CASSPAGARAGELFF 15 . TRBJ2-2 . TRBV5-1
TGCGCCAGCAGCTTGTCGGCTAGCGGGGGGGGTGAGACCCAGTACTTC CASSLSASGGGETQYF 16 . TRBJ2-5 TRBD2 TRBV5-1
TGCGCCAGCAGCCAAGAAGGGGGGCGCGAGGAGACCCAGTACTTC CASSQEGGREETQYF 15 . TRBJ2-5 . TRBV4-3
TGTGCCAGCAGCTTAGAGGGAATCGGTCAGCCCCAGCATTTT CASSLEGIGQPQHF 14 . TRBJ1-5 . TRBV7-9
TGTGCCAGCATGGTAGGACAGGGCACCACTGAAGCTTTCTTT CASMVGQGTTEAFF 14 . TRBJ1-1 TRBD1 TRBV28
TGTGCCAGCAGTGGGACTAGCGGCTGGGATACGCAGTATTTT CASSGTSGWDTQYF 14 . TRBJ2-3 TRBD2 TRBV2
TGTGCCAGCAGTGTACTAGCGGGAGATATCGGGGAGCTGTTTTTT CASSVLAGDIGELFF 15 . TRBJ2-2 TRBD2 TRBV6-1
TGCGCCAGCAGTCAGGCAGGGGGCGGGTACGAGCAGTACTTC CASSQAGGGYEQYF 14 . TRBJ2-7 TRBD1 TRBV5-1
TGTGCCAGTAGGACTAGCGGGGAAAGGAATGAGCAGTTCTTC CASRTSGERNEQFF 14 . TRBJ2-1 TRBD2 TRBV19
TGTGCCAGCAGCGTAGGGACGGAAGTTCGGGGGAACACCTTC CASSVGTEVRGNTF 14 . TRBJ1-2 . TRBV9
TGCAGCGTCGCCCGCCTGGACCCTAACTATGGCTACACCTTC CSVARLDPNYGYTF 14 . TRBJ1-2 . TRBV29-1
TGTGCCAGCACTACAGGGAATCAGCCCCAGCATTTT CASTTGNQPQHF 12 few TRBJ1-5 . TRBV6-5
TGTGCCAGCGGCAGAGGGGCGTACGAGCAGTACTTC CASGRGAYEQYF 12 few TRBJ2-7 . TRBV2
TGTGCCAGCAGCCCCCCGGGACAGCACTACGAGCAGTACTTC CASSPPGQHYEQYF 14 once TRBJ2-7 TRBD1 TRBV5-6
TGTGCCAGCAGCCAAGGGCAAAGGAACACTGAAGCTTTCTTT CASSQGQRNTEAFF 14 . TRBJ1-1 . TRBV4-2
TGTGCCTGGAGCGACACTGAAGCTTTCTTT CAWSDTEAFF 10 . TRBJ1-1 . TRBV30
TGTGCCAGCAGAACCGGGACAGTTTCGTTAAATGGCTACACCTTC CASRTGTVSLNGYTF 15 . TRBJ1-2 TRBD1 TRBV6-5
TGTGCCATCAGTGGGACAGGGTGGGGCACCGGGGAGCTGTTTTTT CAISGTGWGTGELFF 15 once TRBJ2-2 TRBD1 TRBV10-3
TGTGCCAGCAGCCACCGAGCGGGCGGGGGTTCCTACAATGAGCAGTTCTTC CASSHRAGGGSYNEQFF 17 . TRBJ2-1 TRBD2 TRBV4-2
TGTGCCAGCAGCTTCAGCGATTCGTCCGATGAGCAGTTCTTC CASSFSDSSDEQFF 14 once TRBJ2-1 . TRBV7-6
TGTGCTAGCGCGGGTGGGACTAATCAGCCCCAGCATTTT CASAGGTNQPQHF 13 few TRBJ1-5 . TRBV12-5
TGTGCCAGCAGTGAAACAAGCGGGAGTTCACCCCTCCACTTT CASSETSGSSPLHF 14 once TRBJ1-6 . TRBV6-1
TGTGCCAGCCAGGGATACAATGAGCAGTTCTTC CASQGYNEQFF 11 . TRBJ2-1 . TRBV19
TGTGCCAGCAGCCGGACTCCCGATACTGAAGCTTTCTTT CASSRTPDTEAFF 13 . TRBJ1-1 . TRBV9
TGTGCCAGCAGCCCCCGACAGGGGTTAAGTGTGGATACGCAGTATTTT CASSPRQGLSVDTQYF 16 few TRBJ2-3 TRBD1 TRBV7-9
TGCGCCAGCAGCCGATTGGGACTTTTAAACACCGGGGAGCTGTTTTTT CASSRLGLLNTGELFF 16 . TRBJ2-2 . TRBV5-1
TGTGCCAGCAGTTCACTCTTAATGGAGACCCAGTACTTC CASSSLLMETQYF 13 . TRBJ2-5 . TRBV6-6
TGCGCCAGCAGCCGAGGCACAGGGAACACTGAAGCTTTCTTT CASSRGTGNTEAFF 14 . TRBJ1-1 . TRBV4-3
TGTGCCAGTAGTACCGAGGGGAGTGACACCGGGGAGCTGTTTTTT CASSTEGSDTGELFF 15 . TRBJ2-2 . TRBV19
TGTGCCAGTAGTACGGAGAGCACAGATACGCAGTATTTT CASSTESTDTQYF 13 . TRBJ2-3 . TRBV19
TGTGCCAGCAGCTTATTTGCAGTCTCTGGAAACACCATATATTTT CASSLFAVSGNTIYF 15 . TRBJ1-3 . TRBV7-2
TGTGCCAGCGTTATGGGCATACCAGGAAAGACCTATGGCTACACCTTC CASVMGIPGKTYGYTF 16 . TRBJ1-2 . TRBV5-4
TGTGCCAGCAGCTTAGTGTCTAGCGGGGGAATAAGCTCCTACGAGCAGTACTTC CASSLVSSGGISSYEQYF 18 . TRBJ2-7 TRBD2 TRBV7-2
TGTGCCTGGAGTTCCGGGGTCGCCTATCAGCCCCAGCATTTT CAWSSGVAYQPQHF 14 . TRBJ1-5 . TRBV30
TGCGCCAGCAGCTTGGACAGTCGACGGAATTCACCCCTCCACTTT CASSLDSRRNSPLHF 15 . TRBJ1-6 . TRBV5-1
TGCAGCGCAGGGCAGGGGAGCATGAACACTGAAGCTTTCTTT CSAGQGSMNTEAFF 14 . TRBJ1-1 . TRBV29-1
TGTGCCAGCAGTGTAATATTGGGACAGGGGAGCAACGAGCAGTACTTC CASSVILGQGSNEQYF 16 . TRBJ2-7 TRBD1 TRBV6-1
TGTGCCAGCAGTGCGATCGTGAGGGACACTGAAGCTTTCTTT CASSAIVRDTEAFF 14 . TRBJ1-1 . TRBV2
TGTGCCAGCAGCTTAAGGCCGGGCGGGAGCCACAACAATGAGCAGTTCTTC CASSLRPGGSHNNEQFF 17 . TRBJ2-1 TRBD2 TRBV7-2
TGTGCCTGGGTTGGGTACAATGAAGCTTTCTTT CAWVGYNEAFF 11 . TRBJ1-1 . TRBV30